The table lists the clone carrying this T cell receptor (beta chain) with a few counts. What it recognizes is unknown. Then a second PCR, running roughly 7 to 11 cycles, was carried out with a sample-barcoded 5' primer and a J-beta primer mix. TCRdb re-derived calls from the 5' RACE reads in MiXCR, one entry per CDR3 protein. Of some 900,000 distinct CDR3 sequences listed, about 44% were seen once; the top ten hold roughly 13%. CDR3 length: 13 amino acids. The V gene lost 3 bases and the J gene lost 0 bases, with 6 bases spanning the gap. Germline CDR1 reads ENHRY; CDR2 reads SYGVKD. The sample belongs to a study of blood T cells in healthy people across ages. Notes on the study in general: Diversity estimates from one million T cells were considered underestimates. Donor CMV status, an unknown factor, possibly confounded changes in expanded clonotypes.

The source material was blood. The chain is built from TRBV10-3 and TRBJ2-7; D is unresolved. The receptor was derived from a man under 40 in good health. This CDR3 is CAISEPSSYEQYF. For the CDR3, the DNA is TGTGCCATCAGTGAACCGTCCTCCTACGAGCAGTACTTC.